Given below is one T cell receptor (beta chain) in context. Its antigen remains unknown. Germline V gene sequence: CDR1 SEHNR, CDR2 FQNEAQ (reference sequence). This CDR3 has 15 amino acids. V lost 5 bases, J lost 2 bases, and 14 bases lay in between. Constant-segment primers were used for 5'RACE, and the resulting TCR alpha and TCR beta cDNA libraries carried sample barcodes and UMIs. TCRdb recomputed calls from the 5' RACE reads with MiXCR, one row per CDR3 protein. There are roughly 300,000 distinct CDR3 sequences in the sample; approximately 7.6% occur only once, and 22% lies in the top ten. The data are from a study of T-cell memory formation after mild COVID-19. Study outcomes and limitations: Contracting clones, day 15 to 85, had balanced CD4/CD8, and later expanders favored CD4+. The pre-infection memory compartment contained some responding clones, suggesting cross-reactive memory joined.

The source material was PBMCs or a T cell subset sorted from them (not recorded which). This clonotype was obtained from a young man who had mild COVID-19 (a few samples of this study predate the infection). Cell type and time point are not known. V gene TRBV7-9 combines with J gene TRBJ2-3; no reliable D call. The CDR3 bases are TGTGCCAGCAGCCGCTTACTCCGGAACACAGATACGCAGTATTTT. It specifies CASSRLLRNTDTQYF.